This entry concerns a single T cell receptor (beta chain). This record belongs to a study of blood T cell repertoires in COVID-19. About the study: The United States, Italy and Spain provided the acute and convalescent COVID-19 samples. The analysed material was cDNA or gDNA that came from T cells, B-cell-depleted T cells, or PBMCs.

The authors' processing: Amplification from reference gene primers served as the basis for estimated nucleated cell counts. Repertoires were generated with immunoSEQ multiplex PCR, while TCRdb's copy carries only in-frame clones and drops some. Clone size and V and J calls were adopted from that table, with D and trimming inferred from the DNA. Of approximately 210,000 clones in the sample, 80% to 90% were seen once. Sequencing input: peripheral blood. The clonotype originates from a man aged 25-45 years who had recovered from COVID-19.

For the CDR3, the DNA is TGTGCCAGCAGCTTGCCCGGGACAGGGGATGAAGGCTACACCTTC. This gives the protein CASSLPGTGDEGYTF. J is TRBJ1-2 and V is TRBV5-6; 10 bases line up with TRBD1. V was pared by 1 base and J by 8 bases, with 8 bases of the junction left unmatched. There are 15 residues in the CDR3. Germline CDR1 and CDR2: SGHDT and YYEEEE.